A single sample gave rise to the 16 T cell receptor beta chains below, sequenced in a study of blood T cell repertoires in COVID-19. TCRdb's copy holds only in-frame clones and misses some; the assay was immunoSEQ multiplex PCR. The sample consists of about 100,000 clones, around 88% of them appearing once. The sample was peripheral blood. These TCRs come from a human donor in a cohort sampled during active COVID-19.

V usage is TRBV28 and J usage is TRBJ2-3; D is possibly TRBD2 (7 bases). Germline CDR1 and CDR2: MDHEN and SYDVKM. Trimming cost V 5 bases and J 6 bases, with 18 bases left between them. This CDR3 comprises 15 residues. The CDR3 bases are TGTGCCAGCAGTAGGGGGGGCGATAATTCCGATACGCAGTATTTT. It translates to CASSRGGDNSDTQYF.

The gene calls are TRBV21-1 and TRBJ1-1. TRBV21-1 counts as a pseudogene. CDR3 length equals 13 residues. The CDR3 coding sequence is TGTGCCAGCAATTCCCGACTTGTCACTGAAGCTTTCTTT. Translating it yields CASNSRLVTEAFF.

The chain employs TRBV28 and TRBJ2-7, with 9 bases aligning to TRBD1. The CDR3 has 16 residues. Per the germline V gene, CDR1 is MDHEN and CDR2 is SYDVKM. V was pared by 2 bases and J by 4 bases, with 9 bases of the junction left unmatched. The CDR3 is CASSLPGQGIPYEQYF. CDR3 DNA sequence: TGTGCCAGCAGTTTACCTGGACAGGGGATCCCTTACGAGCAGTACTTC. Supplemented by reference TRBV28 and TRBJ2-7, the full variable domain reads DVKVTQSSRYLVKRTGEKVFLECVQDMDHENMFWYRQDPGLGLRLIYFSYDVKMKEKGDIPEGYSVSREKKERFSLILESASTNQTSMYLCASSLPGQGIPYEQYFGPGTRLTVT.

This chain uses TRBV7-9 with TRBJ1-1, with D hard to call. CDR1 SEHNR and CDR2 FQNEAQ come from the germline V gene (reference sequence). The CDR3 loop spans 14 amino acids. Trimming stripped 4 bases from V and 4 bases from J, with 13 bases between. The CDR3 here is CASSSRYRTTEAFF. In DNA form, the CDR3 reads TGTGCCAGCAGCTCCCGATACAGAACCACTGAAGCTTTCTTT.

The J gene is TRBJ2-1, the V gene TRBV6-6; possible D gene TRBD2, 6 bases. The ends were cut back, 10 bases at V and 3 bases at J, with 16 bases in the middle. Per the germline V gene, CDR1 is MNHNY and CDR2 is SVGAGI (reference sequence). This CDR3 has 14 amino acids. CDR3 region: CATTPRESYNEQFF. The CDR3 DNA is TGTGCCACCACCCCACGGGAGAGCTACAATGAGCAGTTCTTC.

The V call is TRBV5-6, the J call TRBJ2-1; D unclear. Germline V gene lookup returns CDR1 SGHDT and CDR2 YYEEEE. CDR3 size: 14 residues. The V end was cut by 0 bases, the J end by 0 bases, with 4 bases between. The CDR3 protein is CASSLASSYNEQFF. The DNA of the CDR3 is TGTGCCAGCAGCTTGGCTAGCTCCTACAATGAGCAGTTCTTC.

This clone was recorded a few times. The chain recombines TRBV5-4 with TRBJ1-1, with D perhaps matching TRBD1 (6 bases). CDR3 length equals 15 residues. CDR1 SGHNT and CDR2 YYREEE come from the germline V gene (reference sequence). The V and J ends lost 4 bases and 0 bases respectively, with 13 bases between them. The CDR3 coding sequence is TGTGCCAGCAGCCCGAATGGACAGATGAACACTGAAGCTTTCTTT. Protein sequence: CASSPNGQMNTEAFF.

CDR3 nucleotide sequence: TGTGCCAGTAGTATCGAGTACAATGAGCAGTTCTTC. Protein product: CASSIEYNEQFF. The chain employs TRBV19 and TRBJ2-1; D remains ambiguous. V was trimmed by 3 bases and J by 4 bases, leaving 4 bases between them. Germline V lookup: CDR1 LNHDA, CDR2 SQIVND (reference sequence). This CDR3 comprises 12 residues.

The rearrangement uses TRBV6-6 and TRBJ2-5, with TRBD2 matching 7 bases. The CDR3 loop spans 12 amino acids. Germline V lookup: CDR1 MNHNY, CDR2 SVGAGI (reference sequence). The V and J ends lost 2 bases and 7 bases, in that order; junction bases with no gene match: 1. Here the CDR3 reads CASSYREGTQYF. The CDR3 bases are TGTGCCAGCAGTTACAGGGAGGGGACCCAGTACTTC.

This chain uses TRBV7-3 with TRBJ2-7, with 8 bases identical to TRBD2. The trim removed 3 bases at V and 4 bases at J, leaving 8 bases unmatched. Germline V CDR1 and CDR2: SGHTA, FQGTGA. The CDR3 spans 15 residues. The CDR3 nucleotides read TGTGCCAGCAGCTTTTTAGCGGGATCAACGTACGAGCAGTACTTC. Protein: CASSFLAGSTYEQYF.

The chain carries TRBV11-2 and TRBJ2-5, with D possibly being TRBD2 (6 bases). The V end lost 1 base, the J end lost 5 bases, and 17 bases lay between the germline ends. The CDR3 has 16 amino acids. Per the germline V gene, CDR1 is SGHAT and CDR2 is FQNNGV. The chain's CDR3 is CASSLGFASDAETQYF. The CDR3 DNA is TGTGCCAGCAGCTTAGGATTTGCTAGCGATGCGGAGACCCAGTACTTC.

The chain links TRBV5-1 to TRBJ2-1; TRBD2 aligns across 12 bases. The CDR3 consists of 14 residues. V shed 7 bases, J shed 8 bases, and the junction held 7 bases outside the gene matches. Germline CDR1 is SGHRS and CDR2 is YFSETQ. CDR3 sequence (DNA): TGCGCCAGCGGCTGGACTAGCGGGAACGATGAGCAGTTCTTC. Translated: CASGWTSGNDEQFF.

This rearrangement joins TRBV19 to TRBJ2-1; tentatively, D is TRBD2 (6 bases). Germline V CDR1 and CDR2: LNHDA, SQIVND (reference sequence). V dropped 6 bases and J dropped 3 bases, with 12 bases sitting between them. The CDR3 length is 14 residues. The CDR3 bases are TGTGCCAGTAGATGGGAGGCAGACTACAATGAGCAGTTCTTC. As protein: CASRWEADYNEQFF.

The chain carries TRBV11-2 and TRBJ1-2; D is possibly TRBD1 (6 bases). V lost 0 bases, J lost 8 bases, and 25 bases lay in between. There are 18 residues in the CDR3. Germline CDR1 is SGHAT and CDR2 is FQNNGV. DNA for the CDR3: TGTGCCAGCAGCTTAGAGTTCGGGGGGGGCGCGCCGGGAGAGGGCTACACCTTC. Translating gives CASSLEFGGGAPGEGYTF.

V and J are TRBV5-5 and TRBJ1-5; tentatively, D is TRBD1 (5 bases). There are 15 residues in the CDR3. Germline CDR1 is SGHKS and CDR2 is YYEKEE (reference sequence). Trimming left V 3 bases short and J 0 bases short, with 10 bases between. The CDR3 region has the DNA TGTGCCAGCAGCTATGACAGATATAGCAATCAGCCCCAGCATTTT. This codes for CASSYDRYSNQPQHF.

In its sample, this clone was seen a few times. V usage is TRBV11-2 and J usage is TRBJ2-1, with a weak D call TRBD2 (6 bases). The CDR3 length is 14 residues. The V and J ends lost 4 bases and 15 bases respectively, with 22 bases between them. CDR1 and CDR2 (germline): SGHAT, FQNNGV. CDR3 protein: CASSYESDYHFRFF. For the CDR3, the DNA is TGTGCCAGCAGCTACGAATCGGACTACCATTTTCGGTTCTTC.